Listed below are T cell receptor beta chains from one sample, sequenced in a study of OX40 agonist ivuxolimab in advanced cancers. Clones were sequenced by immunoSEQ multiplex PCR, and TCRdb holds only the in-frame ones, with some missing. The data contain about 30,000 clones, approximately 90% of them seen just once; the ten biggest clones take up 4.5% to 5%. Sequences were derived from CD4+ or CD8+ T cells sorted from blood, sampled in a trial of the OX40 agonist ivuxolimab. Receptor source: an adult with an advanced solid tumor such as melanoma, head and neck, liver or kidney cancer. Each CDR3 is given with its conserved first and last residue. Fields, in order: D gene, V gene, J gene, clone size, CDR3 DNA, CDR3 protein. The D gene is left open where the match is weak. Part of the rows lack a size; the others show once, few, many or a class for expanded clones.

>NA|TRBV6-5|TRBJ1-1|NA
TGTGCCAGCAGTAATTGGGGGGAGAACACTGAAGCTTTCTTT
CASSNWGENTEAFF
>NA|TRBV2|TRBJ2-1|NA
TGTGCCAGCAGTGATCAGGGAGCAGTCCCCTACAATGAGCAGTTCTTC
CASSDQGAVPYNEQFF
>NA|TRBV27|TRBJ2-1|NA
TGTGCCAGCAGCCTGACTATTAGCTCCTACAATGAGCAGTTCTTC
CASSLTISSYNEQFF
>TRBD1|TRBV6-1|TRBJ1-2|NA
TGTGCCAGCAGTGATGGGACAGGGAATTGGGACGGCTACACCTTC
CASSDGTGNWDGYTF
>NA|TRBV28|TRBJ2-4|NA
TGTGCCAGCAGAACAGTTTATCTAACAGGACTAGCCAAAAACATTCAGTACTTC
CASRTVYLTGLAKNIQYF
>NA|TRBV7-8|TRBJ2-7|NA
TGTGCCAGCAGTCCTCCTGCAAGCGGGCGCTACGAGCAGTACTTC
CASSPPASGRYEQYF
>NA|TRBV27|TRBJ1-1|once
TGTGCCAGCAGTTTATCAATTCTGATGAACACTGAAGCTTTCTTT
CASSLSILMNTEAFF
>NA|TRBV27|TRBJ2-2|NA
TGTGCCAGCAGTTGGGTAGCCATAAACACCGGGGAGCTGTTTTTT
CASSWVAINTGELFF
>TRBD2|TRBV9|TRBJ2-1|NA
TGTGCCAGCAGCGGAGTAGAGGGACTAGCGGGTGCCTACAATGAGCAGTTCTTC
CASSGVEGLAGAYNEQFF
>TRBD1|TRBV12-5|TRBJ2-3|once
TGTGCTAGTGGTTTGCTAACCGGACAGGGAAAGGGAGATACGCAGTATTTT
CASGLLTGQGKGDTQYF
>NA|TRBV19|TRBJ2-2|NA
TGTGCCAGTAGTATACCCGGGGAGCTGTTTTTT
CASSIPGELFF
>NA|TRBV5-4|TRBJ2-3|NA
TGTGCCAGCAGCTTTTTAGGGGGTGGCACAGATACGCAGTATTTT
CASSFLGGGTDTQYF
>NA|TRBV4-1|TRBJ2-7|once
TGCGCCAGCAGCCAAGATAAAGGGCCCACCTACGAGCAGTACTTC
CASSQDKGPTYEQYF
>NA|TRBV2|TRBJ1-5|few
TGTGCCAGCAGTGACTGGCAGGGGCCCGATCAGCCCCAGCATTTT
CASSDWQGPDQPQHF
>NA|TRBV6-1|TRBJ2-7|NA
TGTGCCAGCAGTCTCTTAACCTACGAGCAGTACTTC
CASSLLTYEQYF
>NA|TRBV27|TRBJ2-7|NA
TGTGCCAGCAGCGGGGTTACCTACGAGCAGTACTTC
CASSGVTYEQYF
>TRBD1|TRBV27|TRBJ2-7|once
TGTGCCAGCAGTTCGGGACAGGGTTTTTACGAGCAGTACTTC
CASSSGQGFYEQYF
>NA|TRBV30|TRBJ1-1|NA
TGTGCCTGGAGTGTGAGGGTCGCCATGAACACTGAAGCTTTCTTT
CAWSVRVAMNTEAFF
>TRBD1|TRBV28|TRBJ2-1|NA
TGTGCCAGCAGTCCACTCAGGGGGAGAGACACCTACAATGAGCAGTTCTTC
CASSPLRGRDTYNEQFF
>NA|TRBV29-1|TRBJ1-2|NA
TGCAGCGTTGTGGTACCGGACTATGGCTACACCTTC
CSVVVPDYGYTF
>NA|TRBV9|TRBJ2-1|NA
TGTGCCAGCAGCGTAGATGACGGTGAGCAGTTCTTC
CASSVDDGEQFF
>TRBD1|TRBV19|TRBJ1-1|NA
TGTGCCAGTAGATCAGGGGGAACTGAAGCTTTCTTT
CASRSGGTEAFF
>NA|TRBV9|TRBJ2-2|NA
TGTGCCAGCAGCGTAATGGTGGGTACCACCGGGGAGCTGTTTTTT
CASSVMVGTTGELFF
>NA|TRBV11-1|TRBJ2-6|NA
TGTGCCAGTAGCTTAGGGCCCTACCTCCCTGGGGCCAACGTCCTGACTTTC
CASSLGPYLPGANVLTF
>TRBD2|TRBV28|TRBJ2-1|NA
TGTGCCAGCAGTTTCGGACTAGCGGGGGACCCCCCGTTCTTC
CASSFGLAGDPPFF
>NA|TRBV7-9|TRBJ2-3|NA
TGTGCCAGCAGCCCGGAACTCACAGATACGCAGTATTTT
CASSPELTDTQYF
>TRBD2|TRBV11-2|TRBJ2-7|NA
TGTGCCAGCAGCTTAGACAGCGGGAGGGCCTACGAGCAGTACTTC
CASSLDSGRAYEQYF
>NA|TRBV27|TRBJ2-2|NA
TGTGCCAGCAGTCAGACAGGCTACACCGGGGAGCTGTTTTTT
CASSQTGYTGELFF
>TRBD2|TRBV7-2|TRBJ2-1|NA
TGTGCCAGCAGCTTAGGGTCGCGGGAGAAGGGCGGGCAGTTCTTC
CASSLGSREKGGQFF
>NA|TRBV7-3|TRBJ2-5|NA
TGTGCCAGCAGCGCGATAGGGGAAGAGACCCAGTACTTC
CASSAIGEETQYF
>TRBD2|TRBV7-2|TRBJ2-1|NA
TGTGCCAGCAGCCCAAGGGGGACTAGCGGGACCGGCTCCTACAATGAGCAGTTCTTC
CASSPRGTSGTGSYNEQFF
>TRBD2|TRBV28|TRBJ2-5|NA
TGTGCCAGCAGTTTACAAGGACTAGCGGGGCACCAAGAGACCCAGTACTTC
CASSLQGLAGHQETQYF
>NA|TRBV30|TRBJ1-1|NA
TGTGCCTGGAGTGTGAGGGGGACCCTGAACACTGAAGCTTTCTTT
CAWSVRGTLNTEAFF
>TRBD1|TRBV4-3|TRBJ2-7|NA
TGCGCCAGCAGCCAATACCTCGCCTCAGGGACAGGGAGATCCTACGAGCAGTACTTC
CASSQYLASGTGRSYEQYF
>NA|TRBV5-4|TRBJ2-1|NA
TGTGCCAGCAGCTTCCGGGGTGGTGGGAATGAGCAGTTCTTC
CASSFRGGGNEQFF
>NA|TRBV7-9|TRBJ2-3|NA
TGTGCCAGCAGCTGGCTGCTAGGGACAAGGTCCGAAAATACAGATACGCAGTATTTT
CASSWLLGTRSENTDTQYF
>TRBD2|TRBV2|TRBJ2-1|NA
TGTGCCAGCACGACGACTAGCGGGAGTTACAATGAGCAGTTCTTC
CASTTTSGSYNEQFF
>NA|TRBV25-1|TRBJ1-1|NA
TGTGCCAGCAGTGCCCTGACAGGTTCGAACACTGAAGCTTTCTTT
CASSALTGSNTEAFF
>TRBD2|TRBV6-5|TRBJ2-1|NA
TGTGCCAGCAGTCCTTCTAGCGGGGGGGGCCATGAGCAGTTCTTC
CASSPSSGGGHEQFF
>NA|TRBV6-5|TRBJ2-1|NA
TGTGCCAGCAGTTATGATAGCGGTTACAATGAGCAGTTCTTC
CASSYDSGYNEQFF
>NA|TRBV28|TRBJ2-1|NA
TGTGCCAGCAAGACGGTTCTATCCTACAATGAGCAGTTCTTC
CASKTVLSYNEQFF
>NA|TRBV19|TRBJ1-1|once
TGTGCCAGTAGGGGGGGGCAGAACACTGAAGCTTTCTTT
CASRGGQNTEAFF
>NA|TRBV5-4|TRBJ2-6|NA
TGTGCCAGCAGCTTGGCCTGGCAGGGCTCCGGGGCCAACGTCCTGACTTTC
CASSLAWQGSGANVLTF
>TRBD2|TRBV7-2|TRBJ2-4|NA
TGTGCCAGCAGCCCTCGTCGGGGGGAATTAAAGACTTCTAAAAACATTCAGTACTTC
CASSPRRGELKTSKNIQYF
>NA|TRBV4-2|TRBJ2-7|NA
TGTGCCAGCAGCCAACCTTTGCTGGGGGGCCCCGAGCAGTACTTC
CASSQPLLGGPEQYF
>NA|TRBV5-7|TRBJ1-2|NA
TGTGCCAGCAGCCCGGAGAGTTACAGGGCCCCTAACTATGGCTACACCTTC
CASSPESYRAPNYGYTF
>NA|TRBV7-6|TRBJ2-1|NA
TGTGCCAGCAGTTTCGGGGGGCCAGTCTCCTACAATGAGCAGTTCTTC
CASSFGGPVSYNEQFF
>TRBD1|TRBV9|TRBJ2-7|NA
TGTGCCAGCAGCCACTCCGGGGAGGGACAGGGGGTCTACGAGCAGTACTTC
CASSHSGEGQGVYEQYF
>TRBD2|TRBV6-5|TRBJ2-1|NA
TGTGCCAGCAGCGGGAGGGCCGGGGATGAGCAGTTCTTC
CASSGRAGDEQFF
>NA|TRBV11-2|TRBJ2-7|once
TGTGCCAGCAGCTTAACCGGAGCGTCCTACGAGCAGTACTTC
CASSLTGASYEQYF
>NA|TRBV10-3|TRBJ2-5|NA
TGTGCCATCAGCCCATTAATGACAGAGTACCAAGAGACCCAGTACTTC
CAISPLMTEYQETQYF
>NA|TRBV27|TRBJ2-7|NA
TGTGCCAGCAGTTTGGAGCGGGTAAGCTACGAGCAGTACTTC
CASSLERVSYEQYF
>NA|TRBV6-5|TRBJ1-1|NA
TGTGCCAGCAGTTACGGAGACGCCACTGAAGCTTTCTTT
CASSYGDATEAFF
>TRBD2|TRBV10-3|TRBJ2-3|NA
TGTGCCATCAACGACCCTAGCGGGGGTATCACAGATACGCAGTATTTT
CAINDPSGGITDTQYF
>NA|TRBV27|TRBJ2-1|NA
TGTGCCAGCAGTACCGATAGCGGTAGCTCCTACAATGAGCAGTTCTTC
CASSTDSGSSYNEQFF
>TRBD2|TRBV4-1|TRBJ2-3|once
TGCGCCAGCAGCCGAGAAGATATGACTAGCGGGGCCACAGATACGCAGTATTTT
CASSREDMTSGATDTQYF